These 9 T cell receptor beta chains share one sample of origin, sequenced in a study of blood T cell repertoires in COVID-19. Repertoires were generated with immunoSEQ multiplex PCR, while TCRdb's copy carries only in-frame clones and drops some. The sample lists roughly 120,000 clones, over 75% seen once, with 1.8% in the top ten. Source material: peripheral blood. The receptors here all came from a human donor with active COVID-19. The donor label of this sample is uncertain.

The rearrangement uses TRBV5-4 and TRBJ1-3; D is possibly TRBD1 (5 bases). V was clipped by 3 bases and J by 8 bases, with 15 bases between them. CDR1 is SGHNT and CDR2 is YYREEE in the germline V gene (reference sequence). The CDR3 runs 14 residues. CDR3 sequence reads: CASSSVGERDTIYF. The CDR3 bases are TGTGCCAGCAGCTCCGTAGGGGAGCGGGACACCATATATTTT.

The V and J genes are TRBV6-5 and TRBJ1-1; 9 bases are a match to TRBD1. The CDR3 sequence is 16 residues long. Germline lookup yields CDR1 MNHEY and CDR2 SVGAGI. Unmatched junction bases numbered 7, after V lost 4 bases and J lost 1 base. The CDR3 DNA reads as TGTGCCAGCAGTTCCTATCCGGGACAGGGGAACACTGAAGCTTTCTTT. It codes for CASSSYPGQGNTEAFF.

The gene calls are TRBV4-1 and TRBJ2-3; 16 positions agree with TRBD2. This CDR3 contains 19 residues. Germline lookup yields CDR1 MGHRA and CDR2 YSYEKL. The junction had 6 bases not matched to a gene; V was cut back by 1 base and J by 2 bases. CDR3 in amino acids: CASSQGPGTSGGATDTQYF. The CDR3 DNA follows: TGCGCCAGCAGCCAAGGCCCTGGGACTAGCGGGGGGGCCACAGATACGCAGTATTTT.

This sequence joins TRBV5-1 and TRBJ1-3; D gene unclear. The CDR3 has 14 amino acids. CDR1 and CDR2 from the germline V gene are SGHRS and YFSETQ. V was clipped by 0 bases and J by 6 bases, with 10 bases between them. In DNA, the CDR3 is TGCGCCAGCAGCTTGGTCGGGGAGAAAAACACCATATATTTT. Translation: CASSLVGEKNTIYF.

V is TRBV19 and J is TRBJ1-6, with unresolved D. V was pared by 7 bases and J by 3 bases, with 7 bases between. This CDR3 has 13 residues. Germline CDR1 LNHDA, CDR2 SQIVND (reference sequence). CDR3 sequence: CASNDIYNSPLHF. The CDR3 DNA follows: TGTGCCAGTAACGACATCTATAATTCACCCCTCCACTTT.

V usage is TRBV28 and J usage is TRBJ2-3; TRBD2 agrees at 13 bases. There are 14 residues in the CDR3. The germline CDR1 and CDR2 sequences are MDHEN and SYDVKM. Trimming cost V 5 bases and J 4 bases; bases outside gene matches: 0. The CDR3 sequence is CASSTSGGADTQYF. The CDR3 coding sequence is TGTGCCAGCAGTACTAGCGGGGGGGCAGATACGCAGTATTTT.

V gene TRBV27 combines with J gene TRBJ2-3; D perhaps matches TRBD2 (5 bases). Germline assignment: CDR1 MNHEY and CDR2 SMNVEV (reference sequence). V was pared by 6 bases and J by 5 bases, with 15 bases between. This CDR3 has 14 amino acids. This CDR3 reads CASSDLARGDTQYF. CDR3 DNA: TGTGCCAGCAGCGATCTAGCCCGGGGAGATACGCAGTATTTT.

The chain carries TRBV2 and TRBJ1-1; no definite D call. The V gene lost 4 bases and the J gene lost 5 bases, with 11 bases spanning the gap. CDR3 length equals 13 residues. The V gene's germline CDR1 is SNHLY and CDR2 FYNNEI. In DNA, the CDR3 is TGTGCCAGCAGTGGCCCCGGGATTACTGAAGCTTTCTTT. This encodes CASSGPGITEAFF. The full variable domain, in which reference TRBV2 and TRBJ1-1 provide the parts outside the CDR3, is EPEVTQTPSHQVTQMGQEVILRCVPISNHLYFYWYRQILGQKVEFLVSFYNNEISEKSEIFDDQFSVERPDGSNFTLKIRSTKLEDSAMYFCASSGPGITEAFFGQGTRLTVV.

The CDR3 here is CASSVASGGPGGIGNEQFF. The CDR3 nucleotides read TGTGCCAGCAGCGTGGCTAGCGGGGGCCCCGGAGGAATTGGCAATGAGCAGTTCTTC. This chain uses TRBV9 with TRBJ2-1, with 10 bases identical to TRBD2. Germline values: CDR1 SGDLS, CDR2 YYNGEE. The CDR3 is made up of 19 amino acids. J gave up 6 bases and V 2 bases, and 17 bases lay outside the gene matches.